This TCR beta chain emerged from a study of blood T cell repertoires in COVID-19. Study-level information: COVID-19 samples, acute and convalescent, were from the United States, Italy and Spain. In each case, the material was cDNA or gDNA derived from T cells, B-cell-depleted T cells, or PBMCs.

Per the germline V gene, CDR1 is SGHRS and CDR2 is YFSETQ. The CDR3 runs to 16 residues. With V trimmed by 2 bases and J by 2 bases, 7 bases remained unmatched. Exposed enrollees had met someone with a PCR-confirmed or clinician-diagnosed COVID-19 case at some point within the 2 weeks before study entry. Sequencing was performed with immunoSEQ multiplex PCR; in TCRdb, only in-frame clones are kept and a portion is missing. Of 270,000 or so clones in the sample, around 84% were seen once. The material sequenced was PBMCs or T cells enriched from blood (not recorded which). This rearrangement joins TRBV5-1 to TRBJ2-5; 9 bases fit TRBD2. This TCR was sampled from a woman in her fifties or sixties who had been exposed to COVID-19. Here the CDR3 reads CASSFVSGGLQETQYF. The CDR3 DNA reads as TGCGCCAGCAGCTTCGTTAGCGGGGGCCTACAAGAGACCCAGTACTTC.